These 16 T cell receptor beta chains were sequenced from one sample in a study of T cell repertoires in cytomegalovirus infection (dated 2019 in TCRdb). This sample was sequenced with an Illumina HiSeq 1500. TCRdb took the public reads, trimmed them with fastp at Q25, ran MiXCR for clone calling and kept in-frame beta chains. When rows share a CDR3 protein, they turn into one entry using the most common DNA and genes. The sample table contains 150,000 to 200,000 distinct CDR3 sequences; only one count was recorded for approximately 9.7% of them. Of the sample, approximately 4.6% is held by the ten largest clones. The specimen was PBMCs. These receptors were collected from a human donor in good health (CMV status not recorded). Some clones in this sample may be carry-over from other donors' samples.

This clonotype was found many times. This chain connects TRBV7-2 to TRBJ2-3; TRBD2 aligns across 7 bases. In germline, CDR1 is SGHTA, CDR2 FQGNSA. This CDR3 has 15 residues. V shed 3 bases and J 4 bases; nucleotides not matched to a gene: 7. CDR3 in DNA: TGTGCCAGCAGCTTGCGGACTAGGGGCCCAGATACGCAGTATTTT. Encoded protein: CASSLRTRGPDTQYF.

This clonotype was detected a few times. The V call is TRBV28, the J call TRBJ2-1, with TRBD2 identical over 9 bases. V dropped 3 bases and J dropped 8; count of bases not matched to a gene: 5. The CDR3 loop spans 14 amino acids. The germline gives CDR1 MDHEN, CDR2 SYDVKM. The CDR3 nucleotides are TGTGCCAGCAGTTTGCGCGGGAGGGCGTATGAGCAGTTCTTC. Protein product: CASSLRGRAYEQFF.

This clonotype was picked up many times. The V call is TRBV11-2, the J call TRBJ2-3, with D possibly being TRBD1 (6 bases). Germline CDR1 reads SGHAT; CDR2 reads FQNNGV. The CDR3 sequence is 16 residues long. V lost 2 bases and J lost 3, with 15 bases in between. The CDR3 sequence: CASSLIQQGGTDTQYF. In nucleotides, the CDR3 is TGTGCCAGCAGCTTAATTCAACAGGGTGGGACAGATACGCAGTATTTT.

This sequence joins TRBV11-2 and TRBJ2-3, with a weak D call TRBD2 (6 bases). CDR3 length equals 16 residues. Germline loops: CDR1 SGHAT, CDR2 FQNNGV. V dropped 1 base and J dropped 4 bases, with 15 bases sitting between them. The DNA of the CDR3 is TGTGCCAGCAGCTTAGTCGGCGGGGCTAGCGCAGATACGCAGTATTTT. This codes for CASSLVGGASADTQYF. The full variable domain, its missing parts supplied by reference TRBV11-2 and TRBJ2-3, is EAGVAQSPRYKIIEKRQSVAFWCNPISGHATLYWYQQILGQGPKLLIQFQNNGVVDDSQLPKDRFSAERLKGVDSTLKIQPAKLEDSAVYLCASSLVGGASADTQYFGPGTRLTVL.

The CDR3 DNA reads TGCGCCAGCGGTACAACCCCGCAAGAGACCCAGTACTTC. It codes for CASGTTPQETQYF. The rearrangement uses TRBV5-1 and TRBJ2-5; D gene unclear. This CDR3 comprises 13 residues. CDR1 SGHRS and CDR2 YFSETQ come from the germline V gene. Trimming left V 7 bases short and J 2 bases short, with 12 bases between.

The CDR3 protein is CASSLRRGKAFF. The CDR3 nucleotides are TGTGCCAGCAGTTTAAGGAGGGGGAAGGCTTTCTTT. V gene TRBV28 combines with J gene TRBJ1-1, with D perhaps matching TRBD1 (6 bases). Deletions cut 2 bases from V and 11 bases from J, with 12 bases between. The CDR3 consists of 12 residues. The germline gives CDR1 MDHEN, CDR2 SYDVKM.

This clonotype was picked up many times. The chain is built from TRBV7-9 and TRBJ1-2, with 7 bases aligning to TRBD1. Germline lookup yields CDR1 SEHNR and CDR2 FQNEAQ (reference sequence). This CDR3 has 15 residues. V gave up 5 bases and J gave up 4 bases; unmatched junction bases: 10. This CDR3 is CASSTAGQRLYGYTF. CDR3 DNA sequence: TGTGCCAGCAGCACTGCGGGACAGCGACTCTATGGCTACACCTTC.

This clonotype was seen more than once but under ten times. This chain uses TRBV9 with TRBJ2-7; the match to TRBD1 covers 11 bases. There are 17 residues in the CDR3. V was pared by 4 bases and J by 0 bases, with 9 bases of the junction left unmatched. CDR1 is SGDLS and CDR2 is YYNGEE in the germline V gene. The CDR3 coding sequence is TGTGCCAGCAGCCCGGGGGAGGGGACAGGGGGCTCCTACGAGCAGTACTTC. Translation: CASSPGEGTGGSYEQYF.

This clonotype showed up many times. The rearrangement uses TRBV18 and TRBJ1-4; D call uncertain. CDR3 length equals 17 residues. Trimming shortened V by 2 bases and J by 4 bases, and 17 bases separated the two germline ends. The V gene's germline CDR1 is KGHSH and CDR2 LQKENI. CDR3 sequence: CASSPILATLGNEKLFF. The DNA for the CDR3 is TGTGCCAGCTCACCAATCTTAGCGACCCTTGGTAATGAAAAACTGTTTTTT. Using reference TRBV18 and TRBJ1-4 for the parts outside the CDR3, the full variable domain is NAGVMQNPRHLVRRRGQEARLRCSPMKGHSHVYWYRQLPEEGLKFMVYLQKENIIDESGMPKERFSAEFPKEGPSILRIQQVVRGDSAAYFCASSPILATLGNEKLFFGSGTQLSVL.

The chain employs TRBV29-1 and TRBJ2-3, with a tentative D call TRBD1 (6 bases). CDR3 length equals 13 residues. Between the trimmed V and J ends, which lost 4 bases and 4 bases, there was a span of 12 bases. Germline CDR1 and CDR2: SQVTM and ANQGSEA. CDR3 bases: TGCAGCGTTGCGGTTGGGGGCCCAGATACGCAGTATTTT. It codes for CSVAVGGPDTQYF.

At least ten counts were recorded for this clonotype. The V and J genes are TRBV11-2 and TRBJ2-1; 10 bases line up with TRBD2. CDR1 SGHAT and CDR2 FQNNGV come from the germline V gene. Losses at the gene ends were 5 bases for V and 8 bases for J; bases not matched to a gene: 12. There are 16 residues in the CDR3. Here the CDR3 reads CASSPGLAASSHEQFF. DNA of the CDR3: TGTGCCAGCAGCCCTGGACTAGCGGCATCGTCTCATGAGCAGTTCTTC.

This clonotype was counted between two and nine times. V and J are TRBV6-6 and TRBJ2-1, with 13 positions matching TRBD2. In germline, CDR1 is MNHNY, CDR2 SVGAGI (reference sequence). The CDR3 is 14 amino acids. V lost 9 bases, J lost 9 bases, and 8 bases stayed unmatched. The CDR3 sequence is CASSTSGRAAEQFF. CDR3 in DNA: TGTGCCAGTTCCACTAGCGGGAGGGCCGCTGAGCAGTTCTTC.

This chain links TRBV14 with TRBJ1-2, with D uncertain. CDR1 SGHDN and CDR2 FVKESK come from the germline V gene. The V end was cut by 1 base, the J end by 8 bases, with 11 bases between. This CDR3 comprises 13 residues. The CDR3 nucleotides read TGTGCCAGCAGCCAAGTAATTAGCGCCGGCTACACCTTC. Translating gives CASSQVISAGYTF.

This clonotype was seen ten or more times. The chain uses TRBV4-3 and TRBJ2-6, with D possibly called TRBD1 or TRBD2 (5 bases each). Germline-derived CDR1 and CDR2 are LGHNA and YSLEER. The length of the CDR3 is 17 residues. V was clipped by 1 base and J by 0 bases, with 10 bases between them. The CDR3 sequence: CASSQGDGNSGANVLTF. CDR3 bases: TGCGCCAGCAGCCAAGGGGACGGAAACTCTGGGGCCAACGTCCTGACTTTC.

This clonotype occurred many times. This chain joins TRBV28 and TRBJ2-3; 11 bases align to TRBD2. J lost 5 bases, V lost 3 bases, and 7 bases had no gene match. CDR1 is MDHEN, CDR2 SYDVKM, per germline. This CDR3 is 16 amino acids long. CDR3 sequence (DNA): TGTGCCAGCAGTTTGCATAGCGGGGGGGCCAAAGATACGCAGTATTTT. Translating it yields CASSLHSGGAKDTQYF.

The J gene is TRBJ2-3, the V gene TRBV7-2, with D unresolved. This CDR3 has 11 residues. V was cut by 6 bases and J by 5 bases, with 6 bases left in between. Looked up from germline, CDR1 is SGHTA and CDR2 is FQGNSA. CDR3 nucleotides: TGTGCCAGCAGGACCGGAGATACGCAGTATTTT. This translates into CASRTGDTQYF.